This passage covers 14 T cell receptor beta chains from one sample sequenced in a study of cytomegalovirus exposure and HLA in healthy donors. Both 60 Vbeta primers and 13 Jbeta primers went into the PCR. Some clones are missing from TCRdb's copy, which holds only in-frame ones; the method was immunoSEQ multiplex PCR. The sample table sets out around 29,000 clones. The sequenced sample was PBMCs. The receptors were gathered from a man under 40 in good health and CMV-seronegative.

The CDR3 DNA reads TGTGCCAGCAGCCACCGGGACAGGGAGAAGGATACGCAGTATTTT. Its protein is CASSHRDREKDTQYF. The chain joins TRBV5-4 to TRBJ2-3; 9 bases match TRBD1. Germline V gene data show CDR1 as SGHNT and CDR2 as YYREEE (reference sequence). CDR3 size: 15 residues. V was clipped by 4 bases and J by 6 bases; unmatched bases: 9.

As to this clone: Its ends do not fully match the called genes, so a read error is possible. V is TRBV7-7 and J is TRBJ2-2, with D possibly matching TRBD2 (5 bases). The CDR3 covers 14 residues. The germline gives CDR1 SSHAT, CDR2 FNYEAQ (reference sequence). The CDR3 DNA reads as TGTGCTAGCAGCCCGGGGTTGGGCACCGGGGAGCTGTTTTTT. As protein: CASSPGLGTGELFF.

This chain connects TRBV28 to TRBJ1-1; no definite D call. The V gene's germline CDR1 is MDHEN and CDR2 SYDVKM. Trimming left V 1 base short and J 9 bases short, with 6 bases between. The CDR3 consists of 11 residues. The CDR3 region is CASSLLSQAFF. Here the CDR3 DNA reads TGTGCCAGCAGTTTATTATCTCAAGCTTTCTTT.

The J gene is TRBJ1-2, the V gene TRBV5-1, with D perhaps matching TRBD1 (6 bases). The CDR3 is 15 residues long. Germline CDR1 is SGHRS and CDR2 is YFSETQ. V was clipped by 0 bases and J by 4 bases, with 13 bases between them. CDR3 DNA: TGCGCCAGCAGCTTGGAACAGGGAAAGCTCTATGGCTACACCTTC. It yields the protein CASSLEQGKLYGYTF.

DNA of the CDR3: TGCGCCAGCGATGAGGGCTCCGGAGAGACCCAGTACTTC. Amino acids: CASDEGSGETQYF. The chain has TRBV5-1 and TRBJ2-5; tentatively, D is TRBD2 (5 bases). Germline V gene lookup returns CDR1 SGHRS and CDR2 YFSETQ. This CDR3 region has 13 residues. Between the trimmed V and J ends, which lost 7 bases and 4 bases, there was a span of 14 bases.

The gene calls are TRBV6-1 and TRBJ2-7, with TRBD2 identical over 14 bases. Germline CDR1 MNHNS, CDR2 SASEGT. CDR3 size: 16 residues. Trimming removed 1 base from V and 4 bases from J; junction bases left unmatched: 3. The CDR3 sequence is CASSEGLAGGKYEQYF. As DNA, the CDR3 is TGTGCCAGCAGTGAAGGACTAGCGGGGGGGAAATACGAGCAGTACTTC.

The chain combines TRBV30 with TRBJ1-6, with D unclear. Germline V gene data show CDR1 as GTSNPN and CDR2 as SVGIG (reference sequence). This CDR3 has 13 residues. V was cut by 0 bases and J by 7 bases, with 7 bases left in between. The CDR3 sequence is CAWSVLRNSPLHF. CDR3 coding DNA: TGTGCCTGGAGTGTACTTCGGAATTCACCCCTCCACTTT.

The CDR3: CASSQGLQGGTEAFF. The CDR3 DNA sequence: TGTGCCAGCAGCCAAGGGTTGCAGGGAGGCACTGAAGCTTTCTTT. The chain combines TRBV5-8 with TRBJ1-1; a weak D match, TRBD1 (5 bases). Germline V gene lookup returns CDR1 SGHTS and CDR2 YDEGEE. CDR3 length equals 15 residues. Trimming pared 4 bases from V and 4 bases from J, leaving 17 bases between. Together with reference TRBV5-8 and TRBJ1-1, the CDR3 gives the full variable domain: EAGVTQSPTHLIKTRGQQATLRCSPISGHTSVYWYQQALGLGLQFLLWYDEGEERNRGNFPPRFSGRQFPNYSSELNVNALELEDSALYLCASSQGLQGGTEAFFGQGTRLTVV.

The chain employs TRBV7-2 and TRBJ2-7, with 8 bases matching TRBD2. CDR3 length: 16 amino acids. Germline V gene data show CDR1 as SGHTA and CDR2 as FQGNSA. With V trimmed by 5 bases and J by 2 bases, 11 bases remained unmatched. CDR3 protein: CASSLGGAHFTYEQYF. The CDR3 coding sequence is TGTGCCAGCAGCCTCGGGGGGGCCCACTTTACCTACGAGCAGTACTTC.

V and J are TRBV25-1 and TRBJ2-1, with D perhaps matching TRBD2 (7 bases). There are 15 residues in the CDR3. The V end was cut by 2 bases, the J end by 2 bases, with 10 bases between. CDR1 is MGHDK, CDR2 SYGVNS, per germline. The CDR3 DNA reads TGTGCCAGCAGTGAAACCGGGGGGCCCTACAATGAGCAGTTCTTC. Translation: CASSETGGPYNEQFF.

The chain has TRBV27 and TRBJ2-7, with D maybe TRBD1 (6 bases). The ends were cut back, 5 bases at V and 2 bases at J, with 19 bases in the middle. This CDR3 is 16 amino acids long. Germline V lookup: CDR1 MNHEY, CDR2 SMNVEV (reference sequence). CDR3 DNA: TGTGCCAGCAGTCCCTATGGTCCGGGACAACCCTACGAGCAGTACTTC. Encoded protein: CASSPYGPGQPYEQYF.

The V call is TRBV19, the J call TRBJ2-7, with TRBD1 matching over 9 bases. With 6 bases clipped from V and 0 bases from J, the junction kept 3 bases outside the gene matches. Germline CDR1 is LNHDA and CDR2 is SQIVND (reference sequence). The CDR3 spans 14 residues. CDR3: CASSDRGGSYEQYF. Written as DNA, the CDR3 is TGTGCCAGTAGCGACAGGGGGGGCTCCTACGAGCAGTACTTC.

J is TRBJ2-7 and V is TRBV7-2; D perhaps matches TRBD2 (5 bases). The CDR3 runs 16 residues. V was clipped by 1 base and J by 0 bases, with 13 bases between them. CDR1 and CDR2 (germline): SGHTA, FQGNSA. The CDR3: CASSLVLASPSYEQYF. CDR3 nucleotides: TGTGCCAGCAGCTTAGTCTTAGCGTCACCCTCCTACGAGCAGTACTTC.

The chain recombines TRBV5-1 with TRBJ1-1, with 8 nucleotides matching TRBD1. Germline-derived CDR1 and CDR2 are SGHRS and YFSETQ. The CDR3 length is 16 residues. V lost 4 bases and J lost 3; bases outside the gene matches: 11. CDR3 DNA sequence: TGCGCCAGCAGCCCGCGGGACAGGCTAAGGGACACTGAAGCTTTCTTT. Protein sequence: CASSPRDRLRDTEAFF.